Listed below are T cell receptor beta chains from one sample, sequenced in a study of shared clonotypes between healthy human individuals. The table came from immunoSEQ multiplex PCR; TCRdb's copy has only in-frame clones and leaves some out. The sample includes approximately 2.4 million clones, approximately 94% seen only once; the top ten take around 0.13%. Sequenced: naive CD4+ T cells sorted from blood. The receptor source for this set is a man between 18 and 35 years old in good health. The CDR3 runs from the conserved cysteine through the conserved F or W. Each record gives: CDR3 length, D gene, clone size, V gene, J gene, CDR3 DNA, CDR3 protein. The D gene is left open where the match is weak. The size entry is marked missing in some rows and otherwise reads once, few, many or a size class.

16	TRBD2	.	TRBV25-1	TRBJ2-5	TGTGCCAGCAGTGAATTATCTAGCGGGGGGTATGCGACCCAGTACTTC	CASSELSSGGYATQYF
15	.	.	TRBV7-2	TRBJ2-7	TGTGCCAGCAGCTTAGCGGGAGCACGATCTTACGAGCAGTACTTC	CASSLAGARSYEQYF
13	.	.	TRBV12-5	TRBJ1-1	TGTGCTAGTGCAGCCGACAGAAACACTGAAGCTTTCTTT	CASAADRNTEAFF
11	.	.	TRBV6-5	TRBJ1-1	TGTGCCAGCAGCCGAAACACTGAAGCTTTCTTT	CASSRNTEAFF
15	TRBD1	.	TRBV2	TRBJ2-6	TGTGCCAGTCAAGGACAGGGGGCTGGGGCCAACGTCCTGACTTTC	CASQGQGAGANVLTF
14	.	.	TRBV6-5	TRBJ1-1	TGTGCCAGCAGTCACGACAGCCTGAACACTGAAGCTTTCTTT	CASSHDSLNTEAFF
17	TRBD2	.	TRBV5-1	TRBJ2-2	TGCGCCAGCAGCGACACGGTCGGCGGGGGTGGCACCGGGGAGCTGTTTTTT	CASSDTVGGGGTGELFF
15	.	.	TRBV5-1	TRBJ1-1	TGCGCCAGCAGCTTGAAGGCCGACAGGAACACTGAAGCTTTCTTT	CASSLKADRNTEAFF
13	TRBD2	.	TRBV6-5	TRBJ2-7	TGTGCCAGCAGAACCGCGGGAGACTACGAGCAGTACTTC	CASRTAGDYEQYF
12	.	.	TRBV21-1	TRBJ2-7	TGTGCCAGCAGCTCCCCTAGGGGCGAGCAGTACTTC	CASSSPRGEQYF
15	.	.	TRBV19	TRBJ2-6	TGTGCCACCAGATCCGTTTCTAGTGGGGCCAACGTCCTGACTTTC	CATRSVSSGANVLTF
14	TRBD2	.	TRBV7-2	TRBJ2-1	TGTGCCAGCAGCCACCGCGGGGGTTACAATGAGCAGTTCTTC	CASSHRGGYNEQFF
15	TRBD1	.	TRBV5-6	TRBJ1-6	TGTGCCAGCAGCCTCGGACAGGGCCATAATTCACCCCTCCACTTT	CASSLGQGHNSPLHF
15	.	.	TRBV2	TRBJ2-3	TGTGCCAGCAGTGAAGCGGGGCTGCGCACAGATACGCAGTATTTT	CASSEAGLRTDTQYF
16	.	.	TRBV7-6	TRBJ1-4	TGTGCCAGCAGCTTAGTCCTTGAAGGAAGCAACGAAAAACTGTTTTTT	CASSLVLEGSNEKLFF
14	TRBD2	.	TRBV9	TRBJ2-1	TGTGCCAGCAGCGATAGCGGGGGGTACAATGAGCAGTTCTTC	CASSDSGGYNEQFF
11	.	.	TRBV30	TRBJ2-7	TGTGCCTGGAGTGCCGAGGTTGGGCAGTACTTC	CAWSAEVGQYF
12	.	.	TRBV2	TRBJ2-1	TGTGCCAGCAGTCCCGGGAACAATGAGCAGTTCTTC	CASSPGNNEQFF
14	.	.	TRBV5-4	TRBJ2-7	TGTGCCAGCAGCTTGGGGTGGGGACTGAACGAGCAGTACTTC	CASSLGWGLNEQYF
14	.	.	TRBV12-5	TRBJ1-3	TGTGCTAGTGGGCGGACCAGCTCTGGAAACACCATATATTTT	CASGRTSSGNTIYF
12	.	.	TRBV27	TRBJ1-6	TGTGCCAGCAGTCTCACAGGGTCACCCCTCCACTTT	CASSLTGSPLHF
13	.	.	TRBV7-2	TRBJ2-2	TGTGCCAGCAGCTTATCGGAGTCCGGGGAGCTGTTTTTT	CASSLSESGELFF
12	.	.	TRBV30	TRBJ1-1	TGTGCCTCCGTACAGGGTATTACTGAAGCTTTCTTT	CASVQGITEAFF
16	.	few	TRBV7-9	TRBJ1-6	TGTGCCAGCAGCTTAGTAGAGGGGCTCAATAATTCACCCCTCCACTTT	CASSLVEGLNNSPLHF
15	.	.	TRBV6-1	TRBJ1-6	TGTGCCAGCAGTGAACAACAGACCTATAATTCACCCCTCCACTTT	CASSEQQTYNSPLHF
13	TRBD1	.	TRBV10-2	TRBJ1-2	TGCGCCACCAGGACAGGGGGGAACTATGGCTACACCTTC	CATRTGGNYGYTF
15	TRBD2	.	TRBV30	TRBJ2-7	TGTGCCTGGAGTCTTCGGGGGGGCAGAGCTTACGAGCAGTACTTC	CAWSLRGGRAYEQYF
16	TRBD2	.	TRBV7-8	TRBJ2-3	TGTGCCAGCAGCTTAGCAAATGCGGGGGTGAGGGATACGCAGTATTTT	CASSLANAGVRDTQYF
13	.	.	TRBV4-1	TRBJ2-3	TGCGCCAGCAGCCAAGTTAGTCCCAGTACGCAGTATTTT	CASSQVSPSTQYF
14	.	.	TRBV4-1	TRBJ1-5	TGCGCCAGCAGCCATCACAGAGGCAATCAGCCCCAGCATTTT	CASSHHRGNQPQHF
14	TRBD2	.	TRBV10-2	TRBJ2-7	TGCGCCAGCGGCCCGGGACTAGCGGTCTACGAGCAGTACTTC	CASGPGLAVYEQYF
12	.	once	TRBV28	TRBJ1-2	TGTGCCAGCAGTTTGGGACCGCCCGGCTACACCTTC	CASSLGPPGYTF
14	.	.	TRBV25-1	TRBJ1-4	TGTGCCAGCACCAGAGGGGGAAATAATGAAAAACTGTTTTTT	CASTRGGNNEKLFF
14	.	.	TRBV19	TRBJ1-5	TGTGCCAGTAGTAGGGGAAATAGCAATCAGCCCCAGCATTTT	CASSRGNSNQPQHF
14	.	.	TRBV30	TRBJ1-1	TGTGCCTGGACCACCATGCGGGGAAACACTGAAGCTTTCTTT	CAWTTMRGNTEAFF
15	.	.	TRBV19	TRBJ2-7	TGTGCCAGTAGTACCACCCGGCAGGATATCTACGAGCAGTACTTC	CASSTTRQDIYEQYF
18	.	.	TRBV7-6	TRBJ2-1	TGTGCCAGCAGCTGGGGACAGGGGACTAGCACTCTCTACAATGAGCAGTTCTTC	CASSWGQGTSTLYNEQFF
13	.	.	TRBV9	TRBJ1-5	TGTGCCAGCAGCCCTCCCGTGGGGCAGCCCCAGCATTTT	CASSPPVGQPQHF
15	.	.	TRBV11-1	TRBJ1-1	TGTGCCAGCAGCTTAGCGACGGCGGCTAACACTGAAGCTTTCTTT	CASSLATAANTEAFF
16	.	.	TRBV18	TRBJ2-6	TGTGCCAGCTCACCCCTAACTAGATCTGGGGCCAACGTCCTGACTTTC	CASSPLTRSGANVLTF
13	.	.	TRBV10-3	TRBJ2-7	TGTGCCATCAGAGGAACGGAACCCTACGAGCAGTACTTC	CAIRGTEPYEQYF
14	.	.	TRBV10-2	TRBJ1-1	TGCGCCAGCAGTGCCAATGGCGGGAACACTGAAGCTTTCTTT	CASSANGGNTEAFF
16	.	.	TRBV11-3	TRBJ1-6	TGTGCCAGCAGCGCGATGGGGACGGTTTTTAATTCACCCCTCCACTTT	CASSAMGTVFNSPLHF
13	.	.	TRBV7-2	TRBJ2-5	TGTGCCAGCAGCGCGACTTGGGCGGAGACCCAGTACTTC	CASSATWAETQYF
11	.	.	TRBV7-2	TRBJ2-5	TGTGCCAGCAGCTCCCGGGGAACCCAGTACTTC	CASSSRGTQYF
14	.	.	TRBV7-9	TRBJ1-1	TGTGCCAGCAGCGACGGACCGTTGAACACTGAAGCTTTCTTT	CASSDGPLNTEAFF
14	.	.	TRBV6-1	TRBJ2-6	TGTGCCAGCAGACAAAGCCCTGGGGCCAACGTCCTGACTTTC	CASRQSPGANVLTF
15	.	.	TRBV6-5	TRBJ1-1	TGTGCCAGCAGTTACTCAGTCTTAGAGAACACTGAAGCTTTCTTT	CASSYSVLENTEAFF
14	.	.	TRBV5-1	TRBJ2-2	TGCGCCAGCAGCTTGGCCAGGGACACCGGGGAGCTGTTTTTT	CASSLARDTGELFF
10	.	once	TRBV6-5	TRBJ2-7	TGTGCCAGCAGCCAGTACGAGCAGTACTTC	CASSQYEQYF
16	TRBD1	.	TRBV6-1	TRBJ2-7	TGTGCCAGCAGTGAATACCGGGACAGGATGAGGGACGAGCAGTACTTC	CASSEYRDRMRDEQYF
15	TRBD1	.	TRBV7-3	TRBJ1-2	TGTGCCAGCAGCTTAACTCCTACCGGACAGGGAGGCTACACCTTC	CASSLTPTGQGGYTF
15	TRBD1	.	TRBV19	TRBJ2-3	TGTGCCAGTAGTATCCCGGGACAGGGAAGAGATACGCAGTATTTT	CASSIPGQGRDTQYF
14	.	.	TRBV19	TRBJ1-2	TGTGCCAGTAAACCGGGGGCGAGGTCCTATGGCTACACCTTC	CASKPGARSYGYTF
15	.	.	TRBV7-2	TRBJ1-2	TGTGCCAGCAGCTTACATGTCGGGGCTGGCTATGGCTACACCTTC	CASSLHVGAGYGYTF
15	.	.	TRBV11-2	TRBJ2-1	TGTGCCAGCAGCCCAGACGGAAGCTCCTACAATGAGCAGTTCTTC	CASSPDGSSYNEQFF
15	.	.	TRBV10-3	TRBJ2-3	TGTGCCATCAGTGAGTCGACCATCCTCGCAGATACGCAGTATTTT	CAISESTILADTQYF